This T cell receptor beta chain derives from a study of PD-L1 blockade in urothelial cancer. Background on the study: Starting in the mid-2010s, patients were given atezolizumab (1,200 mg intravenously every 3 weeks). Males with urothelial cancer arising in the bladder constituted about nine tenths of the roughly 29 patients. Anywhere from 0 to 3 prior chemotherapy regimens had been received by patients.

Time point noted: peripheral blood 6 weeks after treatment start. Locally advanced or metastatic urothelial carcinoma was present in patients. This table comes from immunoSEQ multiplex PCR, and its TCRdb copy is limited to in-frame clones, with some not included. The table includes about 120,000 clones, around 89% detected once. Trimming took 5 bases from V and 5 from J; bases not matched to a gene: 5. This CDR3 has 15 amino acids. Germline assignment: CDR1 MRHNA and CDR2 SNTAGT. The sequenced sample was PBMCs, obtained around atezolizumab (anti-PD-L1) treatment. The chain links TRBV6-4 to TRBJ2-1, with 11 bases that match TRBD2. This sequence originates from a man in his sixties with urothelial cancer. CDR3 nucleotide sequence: TGTGCCAGCAGTCCCGGGACTAGCGGACACAATGAGCAGTTCTTC. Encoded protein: CASSPGTSGHNEQFF.